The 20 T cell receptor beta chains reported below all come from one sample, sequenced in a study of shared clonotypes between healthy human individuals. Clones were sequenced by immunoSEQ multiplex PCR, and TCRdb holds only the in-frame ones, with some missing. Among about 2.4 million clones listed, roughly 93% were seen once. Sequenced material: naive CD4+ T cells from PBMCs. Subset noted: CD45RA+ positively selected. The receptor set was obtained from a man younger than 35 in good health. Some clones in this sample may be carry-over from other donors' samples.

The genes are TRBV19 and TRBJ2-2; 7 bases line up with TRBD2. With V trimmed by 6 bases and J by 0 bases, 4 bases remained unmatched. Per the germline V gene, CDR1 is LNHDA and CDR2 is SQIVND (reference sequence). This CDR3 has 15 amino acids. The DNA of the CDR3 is TGTGCCAGTAGGTCCGGGACTACGAACACCGGGGAGCTGTTTTTT. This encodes CASRSGTTNTGELFF.

CDR3 amino acids: CASSQVRDPSYEQYF. CDR3 bases: TGTGCCAGCAGCCAAGTTAGGGACCCAAGCTACGAGCAGTACTTC. This sequence joins TRBV4-2 and TRBJ2-7, with D perhaps given as TRBD1 or TRBD2 (5 bases each). Per the germline V gene, CDR1 is LGHNA and CDR2 is YNFKEQ. The CDR3 is 15 amino acids. V was cut by 1 base and J by 3 bases, with 13 bases left in between.

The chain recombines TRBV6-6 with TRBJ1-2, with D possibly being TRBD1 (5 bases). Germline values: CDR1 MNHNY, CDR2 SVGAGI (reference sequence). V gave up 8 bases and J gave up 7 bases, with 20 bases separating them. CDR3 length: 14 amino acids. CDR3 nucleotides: TGTGCCAGCGTACGTCGGGACCGAAACGGTGGCTACACCTTC. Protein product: CASVRRDRNGGYTF.

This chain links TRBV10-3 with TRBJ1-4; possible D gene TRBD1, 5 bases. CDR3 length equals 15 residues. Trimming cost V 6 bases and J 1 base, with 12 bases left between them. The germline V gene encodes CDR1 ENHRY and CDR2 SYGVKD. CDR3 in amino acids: CAIRRDGLTNEKLFF. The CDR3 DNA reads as TGTGCCATCAGGAGGGACGGACTAACTAATGAAAAACTGTTTTTT.

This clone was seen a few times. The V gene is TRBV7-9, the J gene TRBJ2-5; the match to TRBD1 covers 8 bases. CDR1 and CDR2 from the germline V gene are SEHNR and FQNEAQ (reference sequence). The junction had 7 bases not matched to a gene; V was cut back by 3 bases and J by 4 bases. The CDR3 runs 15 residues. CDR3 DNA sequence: TGTGCCAGCAGCTTGAACCGCGGGACAGGAGAGACCCAGTACTTC. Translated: CASSLNRGTGETQYF.

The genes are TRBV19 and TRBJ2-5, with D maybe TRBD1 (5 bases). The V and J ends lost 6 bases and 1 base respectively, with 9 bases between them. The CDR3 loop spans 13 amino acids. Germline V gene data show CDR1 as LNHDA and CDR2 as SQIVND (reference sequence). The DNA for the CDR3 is TGTGCCAGTAGAACAGGCACCCAAGAGACCCAGTACTTC. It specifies CASRTGTQETQYF.

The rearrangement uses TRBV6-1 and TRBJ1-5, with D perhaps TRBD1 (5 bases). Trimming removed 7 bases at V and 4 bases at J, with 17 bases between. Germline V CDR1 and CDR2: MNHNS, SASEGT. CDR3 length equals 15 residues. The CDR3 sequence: CASTKQVQGNQPQHF. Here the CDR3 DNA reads TGTGCCAGCACCAAACAAGTCCAGGGAAATCAGCCCCAGCATTTT.

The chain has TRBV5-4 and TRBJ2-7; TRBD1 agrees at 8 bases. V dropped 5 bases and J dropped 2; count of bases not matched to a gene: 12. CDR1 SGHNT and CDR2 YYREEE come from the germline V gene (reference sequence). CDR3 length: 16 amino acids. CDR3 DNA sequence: TGTGCCAGCAGTTTCCCATACAGGGGGATGACCTACGAGCAGTACTTC. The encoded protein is CASSFPYRGMTYEQYF. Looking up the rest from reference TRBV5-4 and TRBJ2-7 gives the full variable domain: ETGVTQSPTHLIKTRGQQVTLRCSSQSGHNTVSWYQQALGQGPQFIFQYYREEENGRGNFPPRFSGLQFPNYSSELNVNALELDDSALYLCASSFPYRGMTYEQYFGPGTRLTVT.

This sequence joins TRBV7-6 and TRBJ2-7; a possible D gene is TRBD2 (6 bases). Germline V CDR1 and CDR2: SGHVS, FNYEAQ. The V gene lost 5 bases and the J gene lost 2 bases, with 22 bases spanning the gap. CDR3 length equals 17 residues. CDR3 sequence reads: CASSQAGIGQGAYEQYF. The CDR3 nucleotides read TGTGCCAGCAGCCAGGCGGGGATTGGGCAGGGTGCCTACGAGCAGTACTTC.

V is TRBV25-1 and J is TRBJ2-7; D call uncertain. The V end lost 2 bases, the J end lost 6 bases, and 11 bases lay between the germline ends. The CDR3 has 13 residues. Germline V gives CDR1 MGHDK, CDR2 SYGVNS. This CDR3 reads CASSERQRGEQYF. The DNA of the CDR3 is TGTGCCAGCAGTGAAAGGCAACGTGGCGAGCAGTACTTC.

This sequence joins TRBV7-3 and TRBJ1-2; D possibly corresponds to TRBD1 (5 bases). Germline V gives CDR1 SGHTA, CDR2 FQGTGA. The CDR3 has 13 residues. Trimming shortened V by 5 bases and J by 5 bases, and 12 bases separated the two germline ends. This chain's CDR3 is CASSQRGGYGYTF. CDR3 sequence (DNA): TGTGCCAGCAGCCAACGTGGGGGGTATGGCTACACCTTC. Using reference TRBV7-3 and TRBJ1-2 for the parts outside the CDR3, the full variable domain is GAGVSQTPSNKVTEKGKYVELRCDPISGHTALYWYRQSLGQGPEFLIYFQGTGAADDSGLPNDRFFAVRPEGSVSTLKIQRTERGDSAVYLCASSQRGGYGYTFGSGTRLTVV.

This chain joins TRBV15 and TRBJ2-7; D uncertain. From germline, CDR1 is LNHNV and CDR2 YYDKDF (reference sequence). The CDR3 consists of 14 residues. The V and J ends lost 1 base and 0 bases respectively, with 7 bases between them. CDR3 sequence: CATSRGRSSYEQYF. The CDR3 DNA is TGTGCCACCAGCAGAGGACGCAGCTCCTACGAGCAGTACTTC.

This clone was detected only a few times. The CDR3 region is CASSWEDRNYEQYF. The CDR3 DNA follows: TGTGCCAGCAGCTGGGAAGACAGGAACTACGAGCAGTACTTC. The chain recombines TRBV7-2 with TRBJ2-7; D perhaps matches TRBD1 (6 bases). With 4 bases removed from V and 3 bases from J, the gap between germline ends came to 13 bases. CDR3 size: 14 residues. Germline-derived CDR1 and CDR2 are SGHTA and FQGNSA.

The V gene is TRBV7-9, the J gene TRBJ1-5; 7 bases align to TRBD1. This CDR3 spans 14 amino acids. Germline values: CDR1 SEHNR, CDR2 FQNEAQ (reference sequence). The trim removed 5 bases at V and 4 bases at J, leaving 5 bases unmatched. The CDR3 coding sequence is TGTGCCAGCAGCATACAGGGGTCAAATCAGCCCCAGCATTTT. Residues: CASSIQGSNQPQHF.

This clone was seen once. CDR3 loop: CASSFRDGLGYTF. CDR3 coding DNA: TGTGCCAGCAGCTTTCGGGACGGACTTGGCTACACCTTC. The chain is built from TRBV7-3 and TRBJ1-2, with a possible D match to TRBD1 (5 bases). Trimming shortened V by 3 bases and J by 7 bases, and 12 bases separated the two germline ends. Germline V CDR1 and CDR2: SGHTA, FQGTGA. The CDR3 extends over 13 amino acids.

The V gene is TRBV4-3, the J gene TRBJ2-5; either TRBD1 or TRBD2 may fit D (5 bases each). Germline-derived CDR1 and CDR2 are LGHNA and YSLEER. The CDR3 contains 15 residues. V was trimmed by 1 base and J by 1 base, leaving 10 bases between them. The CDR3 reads CASSQGTGPQETQYF. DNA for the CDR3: TGCGCCAGCAGCCAAGGGACGGGACCCCAAGAGACCCAGTACTTC.

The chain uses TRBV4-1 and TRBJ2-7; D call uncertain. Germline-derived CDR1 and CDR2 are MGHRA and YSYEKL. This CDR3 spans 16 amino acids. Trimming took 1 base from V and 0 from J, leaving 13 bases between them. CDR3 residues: CASSQVTTQPSYEQYF. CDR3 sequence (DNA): TGCGCCAGCAGCCAAGTTACTACGCAGCCCTCCTACGAGCAGTACTTC.

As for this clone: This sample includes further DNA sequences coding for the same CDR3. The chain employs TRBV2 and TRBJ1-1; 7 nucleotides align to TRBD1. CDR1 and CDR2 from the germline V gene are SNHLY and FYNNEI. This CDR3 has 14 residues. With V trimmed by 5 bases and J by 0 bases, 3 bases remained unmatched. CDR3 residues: CASSYRGMNTEAFF. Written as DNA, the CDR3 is TGTGCCAGCAGTTACAGGGGAATGAACACTGAAGCTTTCTTT.

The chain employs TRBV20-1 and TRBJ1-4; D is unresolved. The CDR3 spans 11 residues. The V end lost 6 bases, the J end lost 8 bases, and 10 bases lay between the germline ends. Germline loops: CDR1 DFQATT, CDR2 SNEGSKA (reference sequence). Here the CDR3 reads CSARNWEKLFF. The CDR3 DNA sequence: TGCAGTGCCCGAAACTGGGAAAAACTGTTTTTT.

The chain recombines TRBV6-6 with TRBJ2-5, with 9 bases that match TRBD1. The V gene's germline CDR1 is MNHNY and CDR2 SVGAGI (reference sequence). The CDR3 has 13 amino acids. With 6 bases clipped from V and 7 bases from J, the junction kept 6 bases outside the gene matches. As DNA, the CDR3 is TGTGCCAGCAGACCGGGACAGGGTGGGACCCAGTACTTC. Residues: CASRPGQGGTQYF.